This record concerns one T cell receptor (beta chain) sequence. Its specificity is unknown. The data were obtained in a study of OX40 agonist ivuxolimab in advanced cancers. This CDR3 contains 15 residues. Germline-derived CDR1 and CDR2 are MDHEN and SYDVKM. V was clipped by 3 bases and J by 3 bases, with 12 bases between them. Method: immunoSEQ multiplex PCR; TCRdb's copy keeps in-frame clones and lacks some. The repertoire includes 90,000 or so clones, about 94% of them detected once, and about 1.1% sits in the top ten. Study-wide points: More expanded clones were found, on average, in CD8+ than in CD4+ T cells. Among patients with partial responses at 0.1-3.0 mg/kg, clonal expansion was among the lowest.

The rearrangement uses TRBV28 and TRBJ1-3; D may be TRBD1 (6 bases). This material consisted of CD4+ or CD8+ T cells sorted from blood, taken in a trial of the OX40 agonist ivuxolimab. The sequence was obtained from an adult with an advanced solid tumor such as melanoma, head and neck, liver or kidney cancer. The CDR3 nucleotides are TGTGCCAGCAGTTTCGCTCGGGACAATGGAAACACCATATATTTT. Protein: CASSFARDNGNTIYF.